This T cell receptor beta chain was observed in a study of T cell responses to AZD1222 COVID-19 vaccine. Study in general: Both about-4-week and about-12-week second-dose recipients were combined. The study's findings and limits: Vaccine-associated CD4 TCRs spanned spike, dominant at 160-218 and 743-854. Among those given AZD1222, only six were seropositive at baseline.

TCRdb's table, derived via immunoSEQ multiplex PCR, lists solely in-frame clones and lacks some. The sample gives 110,000 to 150,000 clones, about nine tenths of which show up once; roughly 1.8% is in the top ten. The V and J ends lost 3 bases and 1 base respectively, with 6 bases between them. The germline V gene encodes CDR1 WNHNN and CDR2 SYGVQD (reference sequence). CDR3 length: 13 amino acids. As concerns this clone: Its antigen remains unknown.

Sequencing was performed on peripheral blood, taken on day 0 of AZD1222 vaccination. The receptor comes from an adult in good health. The J gene is TRBJ1-1, the V gene TRBV10-1; no reliable D call. The CDR3 DNA reads TGCGCCAGCAGTGAAGGACCGAACACTGAAGCTTTCTTT. Its protein product is CASSEGPNTEAFF.